The next 28 T cell receptor beta chains were all read from a single sample in a study of naive CD8 T cells in extremely preterm neonates. Regarding the study as a whole: Preterm infants showed shorter CDR3s, fewer N additions and less trimming than older groups.

The antigens these receptors bind are not known. Extremely preterm deliveries at 23-27 weeks of gestation provided the preterm samples. Generated by immunoSEQ multiplex PCR, the TCRdb table keeps only in-frame clones and is missing some. This table has fewer than 25,000 clones, about 91% appearing once. The sample comprised naive CD8+ T cells from cord blood. These receptors all stem from a boy who was born preterm.

The rearrangement uses TRBV2 and TRBJ2-3; D gene uncertain. This CDR3 has 13 amino acids. Trimming removed 0 bases from V and 2 bases from J, with 3 bases in between. The V gene's germline CDR1 is SNHLY and CDR2 FYNNEI. The CDR3 DNA follows: TGTGCCAGCAGTGAAGCGACCACAGATACGCAGTATTTT. This encodes CASSEATTDTQYF.

The gene calls are TRBV21-1 and TRBJ1-6; TRBD1, the table's D call, was not compared with the DNA. TRBV21-1 is a recognized pseudogene. This CDR3 region has 15 residues. CDR3 loop: CASSPTGGLNSPLHF. The DNA for the CDR3 is TGTGCCAGCAGCCCGACAGGGGGCCTTAATTCACCCCTCCACTTT.

The chain has TRBV4-1 and TRBJ2-3; TRBD2 matches at 10 bases. Germline CDR1 reads MGHRA; CDR2 reads YSYEKL. The CDR3 has 15 residues. The trim removed 0 bases at V and 6 bases at J, leaving 3 bases unmatched. DNA for the CDR3: TGCGCCAGCAGCCAAGAAGTAGCGGGGGGCGATACGCAGTATTTT. Amino acids: CASSQEVAGGDTQYF.

The rearrangement joins TRBV7-6 to TRBJ2-3, with 9 bases lining up with TRBD2. Looked up from germline, CDR1 is SGHVS and CDR2 is FNYEAQ. The CDR3 consists of 17 residues. Losses at the gene ends were 2 bases for V and 6 bases for J; bases not matched to a gene: 12. This CDR3 is CASSLNAGGPFSDTQYF. The CDR3 DNA is TGTGCCAGCAGCTTAAACGCGGGGGGGCCTTTTTCCGATACGCAGTATTTT.

The chain carries TRBV13 and TRBJ2-3; 8 bases align to TRBD2. This CDR3 contains 13 residues. Germline V CDR1 and CDR2: PRHDT, FYEKMQ (reference sequence). The V gene end was trimmed by 6 bases and the J gene end by 1 base; junction bases not matched to a gene: 0. CDR3 DNA: TGTGCCAGCAGTAGCGGGGGCACAGATACGCAGTATTTT. As protein: CASSSGGTDTQYF.

The V and J genes are TRBV25-1 and TRBJ2-3, with 14 bases fitting TRBD2. The germline V gene has CDR1 MGHDK and CDR2 SYGVNS. The CDR3 runs 16 residues. Trimming took 1 base from V and 4 from J; bases not matched to a gene: 1. Here the CDR3 DNA reads TGTGCCAGCAGTGAATGGGGACTAGCGGGGGCAGATACGCAGTATTTT. This translates into CASSEWGLAGADTQYF.

This clone was found once. This chain uses TRBV14 with TRBJ1-2; 10 bases line up with TRBD1. The germline V gene encodes CDR1 SGHDN and CDR2 FVKESK. The V and J ends lost 1 base and 3 bases, in that order; junction bases with no gene match: 8. The CDR3 runs to 17 residues. The CDR3 here is CASSQAGTGTGDYGYTF. The CDR3 DNA is TGTGCCAGCAGCCAAGCCGGGACCGGGACAGGGGACTATGGCTACACCTTC.

The chain has TRBV7-6 and TRBJ2-2; 8 bases line up with TRBD2. Germline V lookup: CDR1 SGHVS, CDR2 FNYEAQ. V lost 5 bases to trimming and J lost 5 bases; unmatched junction nucleotides: 4. The CDR3 covers 14 residues. CDR3 loop: CASSRLARTGELFF. In nucleotides, the CDR3 is TGTGCCAGCAGCAGACTAGCGAGGACCGGGGAGCTGTTTTTT.

This chain uses TRBV9 with TRBJ2-1, with 10 positions matching TRBD1. The CDR3 sequence is 14 residues long. The V gene end was trimmed by 3 bases and the J gene end by 3 bases; junction bases not matched to a gene: 0. From germline, CDR1 is SGDLS and CDR2 YYNGEE. CDR3 residues: CASSGTGGYNEQFF. In DNA form, the CDR3 reads TGTGCCAGCAGCGGGACAGGGGGCTACAATGAGCAGTTCTTC. The variable domain in full, completed from reference TRBV9 and TRBJ2-1, reads DSGVTQTPKHLITATGQRVTLRCSPRSGDLSVYWYQQSLDQGLQFLIQYYNGEERAKGNILERFSAQQFPDLHSELNLSSLELGDSALYFCASSGTGGYNEQFFGPGTRLTVL.

This clone was counted a few times. This chain uses TRBV7-9 with TRBJ2-7; D is unresolved. Germline lookup yields CDR1 SEHNR and CDR2 FQNEAQ (reference sequence). Deletions cut 4 bases from V and 4 bases from J, with 5 bases between. The CDR3 sequence is 11 residues long. The CDR3 nucleotides read TGTGCCAGCAGCTCCAGGTACGAGCAGTACTTC. This translates into CASSSRYEQYF.

V usage is TRBV4-2 and J usage is TRBJ2-7; unclear D gene. CDR1 is LGHNA, CDR2 YNFKEQ, per germline. The CDR3 contains 10 residues. V lost 5 bases and J lost 3, with 2 bases in between. The CDR3 reads CASSDYEQYF. CDR3 coding DNA: TGTGCCAGCAGCGACTACGAGCAGTACTTC.

The chain combines TRBV11-1 with TRBJ2-7; 10 bases agree with TRBD2. The CDR3 runs to 14 residues. CDR1 and CDR2 (germline): SGHAT, FQDESV (reference sequence). Unmatched junction bases numbered 1, after V lost 3 bases and J lost 2 bases. This CDR3 is CASSFSGGAYEQYF. For the CDR3, the DNA is TGTGCCAGCAGCTTCAGCGGGGGGGCCTACGAGCAGTACTTC.

The chain links TRBV19 to TRBJ1-1; D is unclear. This CDR3 region has 12 residues. Germline V gives CDR1 LNHDA, CDR2 SQIVND (reference sequence). V shed 5 bases and J shed 6 bases, with 10 bases lying between them. The CDR3 protein is CASSYSGSEAFF. The CDR3 coding sequence is TGTGCCAGTAGTTATTCGGGTTCTGAAGCTTTCTTT.

V usage is TRBV2 and J usage is TRBJ2-7, with TRBD2 as a possible D gene (6 bases). This CDR3 spans 13 amino acids. The germline V gene has CDR1 SNHLY and CDR2 FYNNEI. Trimming removed 8 bases at V and 2 bases at J, with 13 bases between. The CDR3 DNA sequence: TGTGCCAGCGAGGGGCGGGGCCCCTACGAGCAGTACTTC. Amino acid sequence: CASEGRGPYEQYF.

The count of this clone is one. The chain uses TRBV19 and TRBJ1-1; unclear D gene. The CDR3 covers 13 residues. The ends were cut back, 3 bases at V and 2 bases at J, with 7 bases in the middle. Germline CDR1 LNHDA, CDR2 SQIVND (reference sequence). The CDR3 bases are TGTGCCAGTAGTATCTGGGCCAACACTGAAGCTTTCTTT. Amino acids: CASSIWANTEAFF.

The chain carries TRBV4-1 and TRBJ2-7; D is uncertain. This CDR3 contains 13 residues. The V and J ends lost 4 bases and 3 bases respectively, with 10 bases between them. The germline CDR1 and CDR2 sequences are MGHRA and YSYEKL. The DNA for the CDR3 is TGCGCCAGCAGCCCCCAGGACCGCTACGAGCAGTACTTC. Amino acid sequence: CASSPQDRYEQYF.

The J gene is TRBJ2-3, the V gene TRBV9, with a weak D call TRBD2 (6 bases). Trimming pared 3 bases from V and 2 bases from J, leaving 10 bases between. This CDR3 has 14 amino acids. Germline-derived CDR1 and CDR2 are SGDLS and YYNGEE. The CDR3 is CASSAGLYTDTQYF. The CDR3, as DNA: TGTGCCAGCAGCGCGGGACTTTACACAGATACGCAGTATTTT.

The rearrangement uses TRBV6-5 and TRBJ1-2; TRBD1 agrees at 7 bases. This CDR3 region has 11 residues. V lost 10 bases and J lost 3; bases outside the gene matches: 2. CDR1 is MNHEY, CDR2 SVGAGI, per germline. CDR3 sequence reads: CAITGDYGYTF. In DNA, the CDR3 is TGTGCCATCACAGGGGACTATGGCTACACCTTC.

The chain recombines TRBV9 with TRBJ2-1; D unresolved. V dropped 0 bases and J dropped 3 bases, with 4 bases sitting between them. The CDR3 covers 13 residues. The V gene's germline CDR1 is SGDLS and CDR2 YYNGEE. CDR3 DNA sequence: TGTGCCAGCAGCGTAGCACTCTACAATGAGCAGTTCTTC. This gives the protein CASSVALYNEQFF.

This clone was observed a handful of times. The V and J genes are TRBV5-1 and TRBJ1-6; 8 nucleotides match TRBD1. CDR3 size: 14 residues. V gave up 4 bases and J gave up 8 bases; unmatched junction bases: 5. Per the germline V gene, CDR1 is SGHRS and CDR2 is YFSETQ. The CDR3 here is CASSMDRADSPLHF. The CDR3 coding sequence is TGCGCCAGCAGCATGGACAGGGCGGATTCACCCCTCCACTTT.

This chain connects TRBV10-3 to TRBJ1-1; perhaps TRBD1 as D (6 bases). Looked up from germline, CDR1 is ENHRY and CDR2 is SYGVKD. The V and J ends lost 10 bases and 9 bases respectively, with 18 bases between them. CDR3 length equals 12 residues. For the CDR3, the DNA is TGTGCCACCGACGGTAGGCAGGGGCAAGCTTTCTTT. As protein: CATDGRQGQAFF.

The chain carries TRBV7-6 and TRBJ2-7; D uncertain. CDR3 length: 12 residues. Germline lookup yields CDR1 SGHVS and CDR2 FNYEAQ. V lost 3 bases, J lost 6 bases, and 9 bases lay in between. The CDR3 here is CASSLEWGEQYF. The CDR3, as DNA: TGTGCCAGCAGCTTGGAATGGGGCGAGCAGTACTTC.

The J gene is TRBJ1-1, the V gene TRBV6-5; D might be TRBD1 (5 bases). CDR1 is MNHEY and CDR2 is SVGAGI in the germline V gene. Trimming removed 4 bases at V and 1 base at J, with 7 bases between. This CDR3 has 13 amino acids. The CDR3 spells CASSFTGNTEAFF. CDR3 nucleotides: TGTGCCAGCAGTTTTACAGGGAACACTGAAGCTTTCTTT.

This clone was seen a handful of times. V usage is TRBV5-1 and J usage is TRBJ2-7; D perhaps matches TRBD2 (5 bases). The germline V gene encodes CDR1 SGHRS and CDR2 YFSETQ. CDR3 length: 12 residues. Trimming removed 4 bases at V and 0 bases at J, with 5 bases between. CDR3 coding DNA: TGCGCCAGCAGCCGGGACTCCTACGAGCAGTACTTC. Its protein is CASSRDSYEQYF.

J is TRBJ2-5 and V is TRBV2; D ambiguous. Germline V gives CDR1 SNHLY, CDR2 FYNNEI. V gave up 7 bases and J gave up 4 bases, with 10 bases separating them. The CDR3 extends over 12 amino acids. The CDR3 nucleotides are TGTGCCAGCAAAGAGAGAAGAGAGACCCAGTACTTC. Protein sequence: CASKERRETQYF. Based on the CDR3 plus reference TRBV2 and TRBJ2-5, the full variable domain is EPEVTQTPSHQVTQMGQEVILRCVPISNHLYFYWYRQILGQKVEFLVSFYNNEISEKSEIFDDQFSVERPDGSNFTLKIRSTKLEDSAMYFCASKERRETQYFGPGTRLLVL.

This clone was seen once. The V and J genes are TRBV20-1 and TRBJ2-7; TRBD1 might be the D (5 bases). Germline CDR1 reads DFQATT; CDR2 reads SNEGSKA (reference sequence). This CDR3 spans 11 amino acids. The V end was cut by 6 bases, the J end by 7 bases, with 13 bases between. The CDR3 protein is CSAAQGWEQYF. The CDR3 DNA is TGCAGTGCAGCCCAGGGCTGGGAGCAGTACTTC.

The chain recombines TRBV6-1 with TRBJ2-7; 9 nucleotides align to TRBD1. Trimming at V came to 0 bases and at J to 3 bases, leaving 0 bases not matched to a gene. The CDR3 runs 14 residues. Germline lookup yields CDR1 MNHNS and CDR2 SASEGT. The CDR3 is CASSEATGGYEQYF. In DNA, the CDR3 is TGTGCCAGCAGTGAAGCGACAGGGGGCTACGAGCAGTACTTC.

The chain uses TRBV10-1 and TRBJ2-1; no definite D call. Looked up from germline, CDR1 is WNHNN and CDR2 is SYGVQD (reference sequence). V was shortened by 4 bases and J by 6 bases, with 4 bases between the two germline ends. The CDR3 loop spans 11 amino acids. In nucleotides, the CDR3 is TGCGCCAGCAGTGGGGGCAATGAGCAGTTCTTC. Residues: CASSGGNEQFF.